This passage covers 22 T cell receptor beta chains from one sample sequenced in a study of T cell changes during pregnancy in multiple sclerosis. Data came from immunoSEQ multiplex PCR; TCRdb stores just in-frame clones and leaves some out. Of around 63,000 clones detected, 91% appear once; the ten largest clones hold 1% to 1.5%. This specimen consisted of peripheral blood, obtained after pregnancy. The receptors shown here come from a female donor in good health, enrolled as a control in a pregnancy study.

The rearrangement joins TRBV25-1 to TRBJ1-2, with 10 bases aligning to TRBD1. Germline values: CDR1 MGHDK, CDR2 SYGVNS. The CDR3 loop spans 16 amino acids. V lost 6 bases, J lost 7 bases, and 14 bases stayed unmatched. The CDR3 DNA is TGTGCCAGCAGCCCGGGTTACGGGACAGGGGATTCTGGCTACACCTTC. Residues: CASSPGYGTGDSGYTF.

This chain uses TRBV10-3 with TRBJ1-3; TRBD1 is a possible D gene (6 bases). The CDR3 is 11 residues long. Between the trimmed V and J ends, which lost 11 bases and 7 bases, there was a span of 12 bases. Per the germline V gene, CDR1 is ENHRY and CDR2 is SYGVKD. Here the CDR3 DNA reads TGTGCCGTTCGACAGGAGAACACCATATATTTT. Amino acid sequence: CAVRQENTIYF.

The chain is built from TRBV18 and TRBJ1-2; 8 bases agree with TRBD1. V gave up 0 bases and J gave up 4 bases; unmatched junction bases: 13. The CDR3 has 18 amino acids. The germline gives CDR1 KGHSH, CDR2 LQKENI. This CDR3 is CASSPPTADRVALYGYTF. As DNA, the CDR3 is TGTGCCAGCTCACCACCTACTGCGGACAGGGTCGCCCTCTATGGCTACACCTTC.

The CDR3 is CASSFKGVLSYEQYF. The CDR3 DNA reads as TGTGCCAGCAGCTTTAAAGGGGTTTTGTCCTACGAGCAGTACTTC. This chain uses TRBV5-4 with TRBJ2-7, with TRBD1 as a possible D gene (5 bases). The CDR3 extends over 15 amino acids. V was trimmed by 2 bases and J by 1 base, leaving 13 bases between them. CDR1 is SGHNT and CDR2 is YYREEE in the germline V gene (reference sequence).

The chain carries TRBV19 and TRBJ2-6; 9 bases are shared with TRBD1. CDR1 is LNHDA, CDR2 SQIVND, per germline (reference sequence). V was pared by 5 bases and J by 1 base, with 9 bases of the junction left unmatched. The length of the CDR3 is 18 residues. The CDR3 DNA is TGTGCCAGTAGTTTCGGGACAGGGTTTATTTCTGGGGCCAACGTCCTGACTTTC. It yields the protein CASSFGTGFISGANVLTF. The full variable domain, in which reference TRBV19 and TRBJ2-6 provide the parts outside the CDR3, is DGGITQSPKYLFRKEGQNVTLSCEQNLNHDAMYWYRQDPGQGLRLIYYSQIVNDFQKGDIAEGYSVSREKKESFPLTVTSAQKNPTAFYLCASSFGTGFISGANVLTFGAGSRLTVL.

The chain links TRBV18 to TRBJ2-3, with D hard to call. This CDR3 is 16 amino acids long. V gave up 2 bases and J gave up 1 base, with 13 bases separating them. CDR1 is KGHSH, CDR2 LQKENI, per germline. As DNA, the CDR3 is TGTGCCAGCTCACCAGCTTATCTAGACGGCACAGATACGCAGTATTTT. This codes for CASSPAYLDGTDTQYF.

V is TRBV5-5 and J is TRBJ2-7, with D hard to call. With 1 base removed from V and 4 bases from J, the gap between germline ends came to 12 bases. Per germline, CDR1 SGHKS and CDR2 YYEKEE (reference sequence). CDR3 size: 14 residues. CDR3 nucleotides: TGTGCCAGCAGCTTGTACGGCAGCGAATACGAGCAGTACTTC. Protein: CASSLYGSEYEQYF. The whole variable domain, remainder taken from reference TRBV5-5 and TRBJ2-7, is DAGVTQSPTHLIKTRGQQVTLRCSPISGHKSVSWYQQVLGQGPQFIFQYYEKEERGRGNFPDRFSARQFPNYSSELNVNALLLGDSALYLCASSLYGSEYEQYFGPGTRLTVT.

This clone was seen a few times. V usage is TRBV18 and J usage is TRBJ1-3; D is unresolved. This CDR3 contains 16 residues. Germline CDR1 reads KGHSH; CDR2 reads LQKENI. The V and J ends lost 3 bases and 1 base respectively, with 13 bases between them. The CDR3 DNA follows: TGTGCCAGCTCACCCTCCCGGGAGGGATCTGGAAACACCATATATTTT. It codes for CASSPSREGSGNTIYF.

This clone has just a few counts. The CDR3 protein is CASSQGGAKNIQYF. CDR3 in DNA: TGTGCCAGCAGCCAGGGAGGGGCCAAAAACATTCAGTACTTC. The chain combines TRBV6-5 with TRBJ2-4; 7 bases are a match to TRBD2. CDR3 length equals 14 residues. The germline CDR1 and CDR2 sequences are MNHEY and SVGAGI. The trim removed 6 bases at V and 1 base at J, leaving 3 bases unmatched.

The V and J genes are TRBV5-4 and TRBJ2-1; 9 positions match TRBD1. The trim removed 0 bases at V and 7 bases at J, leaving 8 bases unmatched. The CDR3 extends over 16 amino acids. Germline values: CDR1 SGHNT, CDR2 YYREEE (reference sequence). CDR3 sequence (DNA): TGTGCCAGCAGCTTGGTTGGGACAGGGAGAGAAAATGAGCAGTTCTTC. Amino acids: CASSLVGTGRENEQFF.

Here the CDR3 reads CAWSTGGTNEKLFF. The CDR3 nucleotides read TGTGCCTGGAGTACGGGGGGCACTAATGAAAAACTGTTTTTT. The chain employs TRBV30 and TRBJ1-4; maybe TRBD1 (6 bases). The CDR3 length is 14 residues. V lost 2 bases and J lost 2, with 9 bases in between. Germline V gene data show CDR1 as GTSNPN and CDR2 as SVGIG (reference sequence).

The V gene is TRBV5-1, the J gene TRBJ2-1; possible D gene TRBD2, 5 bases. V was cut by 1 base and J by 8 bases, with 13 bases left in between. Germline V gives CDR1 SGHRS, CDR2 YFSETQ. The CDR3 contains 14 residues. The CDR3 region has the DNA TGCGCCAGCAGCTTGTCGGTCCCGAGGGATGAGCAGTTCTTC. Protein sequence: CASSLSVPRDEQFF. The full variable domain, in which reference TRBV5-1 and TRBJ2-1 provide the parts outside the CDR3, is KAGVTQTPRYLIKTRGQQVTLSCSPISGHRSVSWYQQTPGQGLQFLFEYFSETQRNKGNFPGRFSGRQFSNSRSEMNVSTLELGDSALYLCASSLSVPRDEQFFGPGTRLTVL.

This rearrangement joins TRBV5-4 to TRBJ2-7; D is ambiguous. Germline CDR1 is SGHNT and CDR2 is YYREEE (reference sequence). Trimming removed 4 bases from V and 2 bases from J, with 16 bases in between. The CDR3 is 15 amino acids. Written as DNA, the CDR3 is TGTGCCAGCAGCCCCCAAGCCACTTTAACCTACGAGCAGTACTTC. It translates to CASSPQATLTYEQYF.

The chain combines TRBV7-3 with TRBJ2-3; 7 bases line up with TRBD2. Germline assignment: CDR1 SGHTA and CDR2 FQGTGA. The trim removed 1 base at V and 1 base at J, leaving 2 bases unmatched. The CDR3 runs 15 residues. The CDR3 DNA reads as TGTGCCAGCAGCTTAATGGCGGGGGGCACAGATACGCAGTATTTT. It yields the protein CASSLMAGGTDTQYF.

The rearrangement joins TRBV7-6 to TRBJ1-6, with 10 bases matching TRBD1. This CDR3 is 16 amino acids long. The V and J ends lost 2 bases and 4 bases, in that order; junction bases with no gene match: 2. Germline CDR1 and CDR2: SGHVS and FNYEAQ. Here the CDR3 reads CASSLSDRGYNSPLHF. CDR3 DNA: TGTGCCAGCAGCTTATCGGACAGGGGGTATAATTCACCCCTCCACTTT.

V is TRBV4-1 and J is TRBJ2-1; the match to TRBD2 covers 8 bases. CDR3 length: 14 amino acids. The germline V gene encodes CDR1 MGHRA and CDR2 YSYEKL. With V trimmed by 1 base and J by 10 bases, 6 bases remained unmatched. In nucleotides, the CDR3 is TGCGCCAGCAGCCAAGCGGGGGGGCCGGGGGAGCAGTTCTTC. Its protein product is CASSQAGGPGEQFF.

This clone was counted between two and nine times. The chain uses TRBV7-9 and TRBJ1-2; 9 nucleotides align to TRBD1. The ends lost 4 bases at V and 2 bases at J; junction bases unmatched: 2. CDR1 and CDR2 from the germline V gene are SEHNR and FQNEAQ (reference sequence). The CDR3 length is 14 residues. CDR3 DNA: TGTGCCAGCAGCTCAGGGACAGGGAACTATGGCTACACCTTC. Encoded protein: CASSSGTGNYGYTF.

The rearrangement joins TRBV12-5 to TRBJ2-3, with TRBD2 as a possible D gene (6 bases). Trimming left V 0 bases short and J 2 bases short, with 15 bases between. The CDR3 consists of 17 residues. CDR1 and CDR2 from the germline V gene are LGHNT and FRNRAP. The CDR3 bases are TGTGCTAGTGGTTTGGTACTTGGAGGGAGCCCCACAGATACGCAGTATTTT. It translates to CASGLVLGGSPTDTQYF.

The rearrangement links TRBV5-4 to TRBJ2-5; the D is unclear. The CDR3 extends over 14 amino acids. The V gene lost 4 bases and the J gene lost 0 bases, with 10 bases spanning the gap. The germline gives CDR1 SGHNT, CDR2 YYREEE (reference sequence). The CDR3 loop reads CASSPPNYQETQYF. CDR3 DNA sequence: TGTGCCAGCAGCCCACCCAACTACCAAGAGACCCAGTACTTC.

The J gene is TRBJ1-6, the V gene TRBV6-6; tentative D call: TRBD1 (6 bases). Trimming cost V 8 bases and J 7 bases, with 9 bases left between them. This CDR3 spans 12 amino acids. CDR1 and CDR2 (germline): MNHNY, SVGAGI (reference sequence). The CDR3 DNA sequence: TGTGCCAGCGATAGGGGGAATTCACCCCTCCACTTT. Translating gives CASDRGNSPLHF.

The chain uses TRBV7-2 and TRBJ1-2, with D perhaps TRBD1 (5 bases). In germline, CDR1 is SGHTA, CDR2 FQGNSA. The CDR3 is 14 amino acids. The V end lost 4 bases, the J end lost 7 bases, and 16 bases lay between the germline ends. The CDR3 nucleotides are TGTGCCAGCAGCTCTGGGGCAGGCTTGGGTGGCTACACCTTC. This translates into CASSSGAGLGGYTF. The full variable domain, rest sourced from reference TRBV7-2 and TRBJ1-2, is GAGVSQSPSNKVTEKGKDVELRCDPISGHTALYWYRQSLGQGLEFLIYFQGNSAPDKSGLPSDRFSAERTGGSVSTLTIQRTQQEDSAVYLCASSSGAGLGGYTFGSGTRLTVV.

The sample holds a few counts of this clone. The V and J genes are TRBV7-9 and TRBJ2-5; 11 positions agree with TRBD1. The junction had 6 bases not matched to a gene; V was cut back by 5 bases and J by 4 bases. The germline V gene encodes CDR1 SEHNR and CDR2 FQNEAQ (reference sequence). The CDR3 length is 15 residues. CDR3 loop: CASSLTGTGGETQYF. CDR3 nucleotides: TGTGCCAGCAGCCTTACCGGGACAGGGGGAGAGACCCAGTACTTC.